What follows are 14 T cell receptor beta chains derived from one specimen sequenced in a study of blood T cells in healthy people across ages. Primed by a sample-barcoded 5' primer and a J-beta primer mix, a second PCR proceeded for about 6 to 11 cycles. TCRdb reanalysed the 5' RACE reads using MiXCR and keeps one entry per CDR3 protein. The table includes 1.5 million or so distinct CDR3 sequences, 42% detected once. The source material was blood. These receptors all stem from a woman younger than 35 in good health.

The chain carries TRBV20-1 and TRBJ2-4, with TRBD2 matching 8 bases. This CDR3 is built from 16 residues. The trim removed 3 bases at V and 2 bases at J, leaving 9 bases unmatched. Germline lookup yields CDR1 DFQATT and CDR2 SNEGSKA (reference sequence). The CDR3 sequence: CSARGLGDTSKNIQYF. In DNA form, the CDR3 reads TGCAGTGCTAGGGGACTAGGGGATACGTCCAAAAACATTCAGTACTTC.

Concerning this clonotype itself: The junction and the germline gene differ at one end; a read error may be behind it. The chain's CDR3 is CASGLVSGSRAQYF. CDR3 coding DNA: TGCGCCAGCGGCTTGGTGAGCGGGAGTCGCGCGCAGTATTTT. The gene calls are TRBV5-1 and TRBJ2-3, with TRBD2 matching over 8 bases. The V gene's germline CDR1 is SGHRS and CDR2 YFSETQ. This CDR3 has 14 amino acids.

This clonotype was seen more than once but under ten times. The rearrangement links TRBV12-3 or TRBV12-4 to TRBJ2-1; possibly TRBD1 or TRBD2 for D (6 bases each). The length of the CDR3 is 14 residues. V was trimmed by 3 bases and J by 10 bases, leaving 16 bases between them. The CDR3 reads CASSFQMEGDEQFF. CDR3 nucleotide sequence: TGTGCCAGCAGTTTTCAGATGGAGGGGGACGAGCAGTTCTTC.

The J gene is TRBJ2-5, the V gene TRBV6-8; 9 bases fit TRBD2. The J call may be incorrect, as the DNA end agrees better with TRBJ2-7. Germline V gene lookup returns CDR1 MNHGY and CDR2 SAAAGT. The CDR3 is 14 amino acids. The CDR3 loop is CASNPLAGDYEQYF. In DNA, the CDR3 is TGTGCCAGCAACCCTTTAGCGGGGGACTACGAGCAGTACTTC.

This clonotype turned up a few times. DNA of the CDR3: TGTGCCAGCAGTTTAATGCGGCTACCCCAAGAGACCCAGTACTTC. Translated: CASSLMRLPQETQYF. V gene TRBV12-3 or TRBV12-4 combines with J gene TRBJ2-5; no reliable D call. This CDR3 region has 15 residues. The V end was cut by 2 bases, the J end by 1 base, with 11 bases between.

In this sample, this clonotype turned up a few times. This chain joins TRBV15 and TRBJ2-5; no clear D gene. With 0 bases removed from V and 1 base from J, the gap between germline ends came to 9 bases. Germline V CDR1 and CDR2: LNHNV, YYDKDF (reference sequence). The CDR3 loop spans 15 amino acids. The CDR3 DNA follows: TGTGCCACCAGCAGAGATCGAACAGCCCAAGAGACCCAGTACTTC. This translates into CATSRDRTAQETQYF.

This clonotype has a single count. The J gene is TRBJ2-1, the V gene TRBV20-1, with 9 bases aligning to TRBD1. CDR3 length equals 12 residues. The V gene's germline CDR1 is DFQATT and CDR2 SNEGSKA (reference sequence). J lost 8 bases, V lost 6 bases, and 5 bases had no gene match. CDR3 DNA sequence: TGCAGTGCGAACAGGGGGCTGGATGAGCAGTTCTTC. Protein product: CSANRGLDEQFF.

The V call is TRBV2, the J call TRBJ1-4; D uncertain. Trimming took 4 bases from V and 5 from J, leaving 11 bases between them. The CDR3 contains 14 residues. CDR1 is SNHLY, CDR2 FYNNEI, per germline. The chain's CDR3 is CASSVGSLNEKLFF. CDR3 DNA sequence: TGTGCCAGCAGTGTGGGCAGCCTGAATGAAAAACTGTTTTTT.

This chain connects TRBV20-1 to TRBJ2-4; TRBD2 might be the D (5 bases). The J call may be wrong; the DNA end is better matched by TRBJ2-7. Germline V lookup: CDR1 DFQATT, CDR2 SNEGSKA (reference sequence). This CDR3 contains 14 residues. The CDR3 reads CSAATGEAPYEQYF. The CDR3 nucleotides are TGCAGTGCCGCGACCGGGGAAGCCCCCTACGAGCAGTACTTC.

The sample holds one count of this clonotype. This chain uses TRBV7-8 with TRBJ2-5, with 9 nucleotides matching TRBD1. The tail of the sequence fits TRBJ2-7 better, so the J call may be wrong. In germline, CDR1 is SGHVS, CDR2 FQNEAQ. The CDR3 is 14 residues long. CDR3 coding DNA: TGTGCCAGCACCGGGGACAGGGTGTGGGCCGAGCAGTACTTC. It is translated as CASTGDRVWAEQYF.

This chain connects TRBV12-3 or TRBV12-4 to TRBJ2-6, with D perhaps matching TRBD2 (5 bases). V was clipped by 6 bases and J by 0 bases, with 12 bases between them. This CDR3 region has 16 residues. CDR3 sequence reads: CASSLDSTSGANVLTF. Written as DNA, the CDR3 is TGTGCCAGCAGCCTGGACTCAACCTCTGGGGCCAACGTCCTGACTTTC.

V and J are TRBV2 and TRBJ2-1; D is unclear. Trimming pared 4 bases from V and 7 bases from J, leaving 8 bases between. Germline V gene data show CDR1 as SNHLY and CDR2 as FYNNEI. The CDR3 totals 12 residues. The CDR3 spells CASSAWINEQFF. The CDR3 nucleotides are TGTGCCAGCAGTGCATGGATAAATGAGCAGTTCTTC. Full variable domain (remainder filled in from reference TRBV2 and TRBJ2-1): EPEVTQTPSHQVTQMGQEVILRCVPISNHLYFYWYRQILGQKVEFLVSFYNNEISEKSEIFDDQFSVERPDGSNFTLKIRSTKLEDSAMYFCASSAWINEQFFGPGTRLTVL.

This clonotype was seen just once. The chain links TRBV9 to TRBJ1-2, with a possible D match to TRBD1 (5 bases). Trimming pared 3 bases from V and 0 bases from J, leaving 15 bases between. CDR1 is SGDLS and CDR2 is YYNGEE in the germline V gene. The CDR3 runs 16 residues. CDR3 in DNA: TGTGCCAGCAGCGGTGGGGGTGGGGTAGCTAACTATGGCTACACCTTC. Amino acid sequence: CASSGGGGVANYGYTF.

V usage is TRBV28 and J usage is TRBJ1-5; 7 nucleotides line up with TRBD1. The CDR3 sequence is 17 residues long. Unmatched junction bases numbered 11, after V lost 6 bases and J lost 0 bases. The germline CDR1 and CDR2 sequences are MDHEN and SYDVKM. CDR3 in amino acids: CASSPKGASYSNQPQHF. The CDR3 DNA reads as TGTGCCAGCAGCCCAAAGGGGGCCTCCTATAGCAATCAGCCCCAGCATTTT.